Listed below are T cell receptor beta chains from one sample, sequenced in a study of technical replicates of blood from a handful of donors. The protocol was immunoSEQ multiplex PCR, while the TCRdb copy is restricted to in-frame clones and leaves out a portion. Of about 82,000 clones in the sample, approximately 94% were seen once. The specimen sequenced was T cells isolated from PBMCs. These receptors came from a human donor in good health. Each CDR3 is given with its conserved first and last residue. D genes are given only for firm matches. The size field is filled for only some rows; it gives once, few, many or a size class.

cdr3_nt,cdr3_aa,cdr3_length,j_call,clone_size,d_call,v_call
TGTGCCAGCAGTGTCACCGGGACAACTTATCAGCCCCAGCATTTT,CASSVTGTTYQPQHF,15,TRBJ1-5,.,.,TRBV7-2
TGTGCCAGTAGTGGACTATTCCCCTACGAGCAGTACTTC,CASSGLFPYEQYF,13,TRBJ2-7,.,.,TRBV19
TGTGCCAGCAGCGCATGGAGTGAGGGGGCTGGCACTGAAGCTTTCTTT,CASSAWSEGAGTEAFF,16,TRBJ1-1,.,TRBD1,TRBV2
TGTGCCAGCAGCTTGCAAGGACAGGGTCGATTTACCTATGGCTACACCTTC,CASSLQGQGRFTYGYTF,17,TRBJ1-2,.,TRBD1,TRBV7-3
TGTGCCAGTAAGGCAGCGGGAGGGTGGGAGCAGTACTTC,CASKAAGGWEQYF,13,TRBJ2-7,.,TRBD2,TRBV19
TGCGCCAGCAGCCTTGGGACTAGCGGTGAGCAGTTCTTC,CASSLGTSGEQFF,13,TRBJ2-1,.,TRBD2,TRBV5-1
TGTGCCAGCAGCGGTAACCAGAAAGATACGCAGTATTTT,CASSGNQKDTQYF,13,TRBJ2-3,.,.,TRBV7-3
TGTGCCAGCAGTTTCGGGGGGCAGAGTCAGCCCCAGCATTTT,CASSFGGQSQPQHF,14,TRBJ1-5,.,.,TRBV27
TGTGCCAGCAGCCCCACCAGGGAATACATGAACACTGAAGCTTTCTTT,CASSPTREYMNTEAFF,16,TRBJ1-1,.,.,TRBV5-4
TGCGCCAGCAGCCTGCTAGCGGCAAGCACAGATACGCAGTATTTT,CASSLLAASTDTQYF,15,TRBJ2-3,.,TRBD2,TRBV4-3
TGTGCCAGCAGCCGGGACACTGAAGCTTTCTTT,CASSRDTEAFF,11,TRBJ1-1,once,.,TRBV7-6
TGTGCCAGCAGATTTAGGAGTTCAGACACCGGGGAGCTGTTTTTT,CASRFRSSDTGELFF,15,TRBJ2-2,.,.,TRBV27
TGTGCCTGGAGACTACCCCAGGGGTACGGCTACACCTTC,CAWRLPQGYGYTF,13,TRBJ1-2,.,.,TRBV30
TGTGCCAGCAGCCCTCCCACGGGATCCTACGAGCAGTACTTC,CASSPPTGSYEQYF,14,TRBJ2-7,.,.,TRBV5-6
TGTGCCAGCAGTTCCCTGCAGGGTACCCCTAATGAAAAACTGTTTTTT,CASSSLQGTPNEKLFF,16,TRBJ1-4,.,.,TRBV27
TGTGCCTGGCATGGGACAGGGCCTTACTACGAGCAGTACTTC,CAWHGTGPYYEQYF,14,TRBJ2-7,.,TRBD1,TRBV30
TGTGCCAGCAGCGTAGACGGGACTATATCCTACGAGCAGTACTTC,CASSVDGTISYEQYF,15,TRBJ2-7,.,TRBD2,TRBV9
TGTGCCAGCGGGAGCGGGGAGCTGTTTTTT,CASGSGELFF,10,TRBJ2-2,.,.,TRBV7-9
TGTGCCAGCAGTTCTATTGTTCCGGGACAGGGGGCCTACGAGCAGTACTTC,CASSSIVPGQGAYEQYF,17,TRBJ2-7,.,TRBD1,TRBV28
TGCGCCAGCAGCATGAAAACTAGCGGGAGCAATGAGCAGTTCTTC,CASSMKTSGSNEQFF,15,TRBJ2-1,.,TRBD2,TRBV5-1
TGCAGCGTGCTACCCACAGGGGGCACCATATATTTT,CSVLPTGGTIYF,12,TRBJ1-3,.,TRBD1,TRBV29-1
TGCGCCAGCAGCTTGCAACAGTACAATGAGCAGTTCTTC,CASSLQQYNEQFF,13,TRBJ2-1,.,.,TRBV5-1
TGTGCCAGCAGTTTTAGGACTAGCGGGAGTCCGTCAGAGACCCAGTACTTC,CASSFRTSGSPSETQYF,17,TRBJ2-5,.,TRBD2,TRBV5-6
TGTGCCAGCAGCACCTGGTTAGACAGCTCCTACGAGCAGTACTTC,CASSTWLDSSYEQYF,15,TRBJ2-7,.,.,TRBV5-4
TGCAGCGTTTCCGGACAGGGGGGAGCCGGGGAGCTGTTTTTT,CSVSGQGGAGELFF,14,TRBJ2-2,.,TRBD1,TRBV29-1
TGTGCCAGCAGTCTGCGGGAGTCGGGAACCTACGAGCAGTACTTC,CASSLRESGTYEQYF,15,TRBJ2-7,.,TRBD2,TRBV6-5
TGTGCCAGCAGCTTGGCCGTGGACAGGGGGACCGGGGAGCTGTTTTTT,CASSLAVDRGTGELFF,16,TRBJ2-2,.,TRBD1,TRBV5-4
TGTGCCTCCTCAATCGGGTACGAGCAGTACTTC,CASSIGYEQYF,11,TRBJ2-7,.,.,TRBV30
TGTGCCAGCAGCTTAGATCACCCGGGACTCTTCTACAATGAGCAGTTCTTC,CASSLDHPGLFYNEQFF,17,TRBJ2-1,.,.,TRBV7-9
TGTGCCAGCAGGATAGACTCCTCCTACAATGAGCAGTTCTTC,CASRIDSSYNEQFF,14,TRBJ2-1,once,.,TRBV7-9
TGTGCCAGCAGCGTGGGACAGGTCGGAAACATTCAGTACTTC,CASSVGQVGNIQYF,14,TRBJ2-4,.,TRBD1,TRBV9
TGCGCCAGCAGCTTTGACTCGACTAACTATGGCTACACCTTC,CASSFDSTNYGYTF,14,TRBJ1-2,.,.,TRBV5-1
TGTGCCACCGAGGGTTACGGCAATGAGCAGTTCTTC,CATEGYGNEQFF,12,TRBJ2-1,.,.,TRBV28
TGTGCCAGCAGTTCGGGCCGGGACAGAGGGCGGGAGACCCAGTACTTC,CASSSGRDRGRETQYF,16,TRBJ2-5,.,TRBD1,TRBV28
TGTGCCAGCAGCCCGGGTTCCTACGAGCAGTACTTC,CASSPGSYEQYF,12,TRBJ2-7,.,.,TRBV28
TGTGCCAGCAGCTTTTTGGTGTTTTTGCAAGACTACTACAATGAGCAGTTCTTC,CASSFLVFLQDYYNEQFF,18,TRBJ2-1,once,.,TRBV7-2
TGTGCCAGCAGTTACTCGAACCGGTGGAGTGACGAGCAGTACTTC,CASSYSNRWSDEQYF,15,TRBJ2-7,.,.,TRBV6-6
TGTGCCAGCAGCTTAGGACAGTCTACCTACGAGCAGTACTTC,CASSLGQSTYEQYF,14,TRBJ2-7,.,.,TRBV7-9
TGTGCCAGCAGCTTCAACCTTGGACAGGGCGGCAATCAGCCCCAGCATTTT,CASSFNLGQGGNQPQHF,17,TRBJ1-5,.,TRBD1,TRBV7-9
TGTGCCAGCAGTTACTCGGACTCGATCCCAACCGGGGAGCTGTTTTTT,CASSYSDSIPTGELFF,16,TRBJ2-2,.,.,TRBV6-5
TGTGCCAGCAGTTACCTAGGCGGAGCTTTCTTT,CASSYLGGAFF,11,TRBJ1-1,.,.,TRBV6-5
TGTGCCAGCAGCACTGACCGGACAGGTGTTTTCACTGAAGCTTTCTTT,CASSTDRTGVFTEAFF,16,TRBJ1-1,.,TRBD1,TRBV28
TGTGCCAGCAGTTTTGGGGCGACGGGAGAGACCCAGTACTTC,CASSFGATGETQYF,14,TRBJ2-5,.,.,TRBV28
TGTGCCATCAGCCCATCGGACAGGGAGGGTGAAAAACTGTTTTTT,CAISPSDREGEKLFF,15,TRBJ1-4,.,TRBD1,TRBV10-3
TGTGCCAGTAGTATAAATCGGGATACGCAGTATTTT,CASSINRDTQYF,12,TRBJ2-3,.,.,TRBV19
TGTGCCAGCAGCGCCGACGGGGCCTACGAGCAGTACTTC,CASSADGAYEQYF,13,TRBJ2-7,.,.,TRBV7-6
TGTGCCAGCAGCCCTTTACGGATCACGGGCGGGGGGAGCACAGATACGCAGTATTTT,CASSPLRITGGGSTDTQYF,19,TRBJ2-3,.,TRBD2,TRBV7-2
TGTGCCCTACAGGGCAACACTGAAGCTTTCTTT,CALQGNTEAFF,11,TRBJ1-1,.,.,TRBV2
TGTGCCAGCAGCTTCGGCGGGAGGCCCGAGCAGTACTTC,CASSFGGRPEQYF,13,TRBJ2-7,.,TRBD2,TRBV7-2
TGTGCCAGCAGCAAATTGGGGCTACAGGTGGAAGCTTTCTTT,CASSKLGLQVEAFF,14,TRBJ1-1,.,.,TRBV21-1
TGTGCCAGCAGCAGAACAGGGGGGACTGACAATGAGCAGTTCTTC,CASSRTGGTDNEQFF,15,TRBJ2-1,.,TRBD1,TRBV5-6
TGTGCCAGCAGCTTTTGGGACAGGGGGAAACAGCCCCAGCATTTT,CASSFWDRGKQPQHF,15,TRBJ1-5,.,TRBD1,TRBV7-2
TGTGCCAGCAGCCGCAGTTCAGGGGGCGTTGCTGATGGCTACACCTTC,CASSRSSGGVADGYTF,16,TRBJ1-2,once,TRBD1,TRBV7-3
TGTGCCAGCAGCGTATTGACTAGCGGCAGCAGCACAGATACGCAGTATTTT,CASSVLTSGSSTDTQYF,17,TRBJ2-3,.,TRBD2,TRBV5-5
TGTGCCAGCAGCCCCACAGGGGGCGCTGGGGGCTACACCTTC,CASSPTGGAGGYTF,14,TRBJ1-2,.,TRBD1,TRBV5-4